The source of this TCR beta chain is a study of early T cells in non-severe SARS-CoV-2 infection. Study background: Sequencing targeted bulk RNA from unsorted whole blood, leaving chains unpaired.

Unique molecular identifiers (one per individual cDNA molecule) were attached. A single record per CDR3 protein comes from TCRdb applying MiXCR to the 5' RACE reads. The data contain about 85,000 distinct CDR3 sequences, 13% to 15% of them singletons. The CDR3 extends over 16 amino acids. The V end was cut by 0 bases, the J end by 6 bases, with 14 bases between. CDR1 and CDR2 from the germline V gene are SEHNR and FQNEAQ (reference sequence). Study conclusions and caveats: In VDJdb matching, anti-spike CD8 responses were favored while private and CD4 specificities went missing.

For this clonotype: Its antigen is still unknown.

The chain is built from TRBV7-9 and TRBJ2-2; TRBD1 or TRBD2 may be the D gene (5 bases each). Sequences were obtained from whole blood. This TCR derives from an adult who was a healthcare worker with PCR-confirmed SARS-CoV-2 infection or an uninfected control (not recorded which). Here the CDR3 reads CASSLASARGAGELFF. CDR3 in DNA: TGTGCCAGCAGCTTAGCTTCGGCGAGGGGAGCCGGGGAGCTGTTTTTT.